These 17 T cell receptor beta chains share one sample of origin, sequenced in a study of cytotoxic CD8 clonotypes in ibrutinib-treated CLL. TCRdb keeps only in-frame clones here, not all; method: immunoSEQ multiplex PCR. The repertoire has roughly 200,000 clones, more than 70% of them found once; the top ten carry approximately 10%. Sequences were derived from PBMCs, sampled after 12 months of ibrutinib treatment. These receptors came from a human donor with chronic lymphocytic leukemia.

The rearrangement links TRBV6-6 to TRBJ2-7, with D unclear. CDR1 is MNHNY, CDR2 SVGAGI, per germline (reference sequence). Trimming pared 8 bases from V and 2 bases from J, leaving 13 bases between. The CDR3 covers 13 residues. The CDR3 reads CASQMALAYEQYF. CDR3 bases: TGTGCCAGCCAGATGGCCTTGGCCTACGAGCAGTACTTC.

The chain uses TRBV11-1 and TRBJ2-2; 11 bases line up with TRBD2. Germline V lookup: CDR1 SGHAT, CDR2 FQDESV (reference sequence). The V and J ends lost 2 bases and 0 bases, in that order; junction bases with no gene match: 5. The CDR3 sequence is 18 residues long. The CDR3 spells CASSLRLAGITNTGELFF. The CDR3 DNA sequence: TGTGCCAGCAGCTTACGACTAGCGGGGATAACGAACACCGGGGAGCTGTTTTTT.

This sequence joins TRBV7-4 and TRBJ2-1; 10 bases fit TRBD2. V was pared by 3 bases and J by 0 bases, with 11 bases of the junction left unmatched. This CDR3 is 19 amino acids long. CDR1 SGHVT and CDR2 SQSDAQ come from the germline V gene. The CDR3 loop reads CASSLRSTSGTRSYNEQFF. The CDR3 DNA follows: TGTGCCAGCAGCTTGCGAAGTACTAGCGGGACGCGCTCCTACAATGAGCAGTTCTTC.

The chain joins TRBV6-1 to TRBJ2-1; no definite D call. V was trimmed by 0 bases and J by 3 bases, leaving 6 bases between them. The CDR3 is 14 amino acids. Germline V lookup: CDR1 MNHNS, CDR2 SASEGT. CDR3 sequence (DNA): TGTGCCAGCAGTGAAGCCAGAAACTACAATGAGCAGTTCTTC. It codes for CASSEARNYNEQFF.

V and J are TRBV27 and TRBJ1-1, with no clear D. CDR3 length: 14 residues. Germline assignment: CDR1 MNHEY and CDR2 SMNVEV (reference sequence). V was clipped by 2 bases and J by 1 base, with 8 bases between them. The DNA for the CDR3 is TGTGCCAGCAGTTTACAGTATAAGAACACTGAAGCTTTCTTT. It codes for CASSLQYKNTEAFF.

This sequence joins TRBV4-1 and TRBJ2-5; TRBD2 matches at 15 bases. CDR1 is MGHRA and CDR2 is YSYEKL in the germline V gene. V was pared by 4 bases and J by 5 bases, with 5 bases of the junction left unmatched. The CDR3 sequence is 16 residues long. CDR3 protein: CASSPGLAGGQETQYF. The CDR3 bases are TGCGCCAGCAGCCCGGGACTAGCGGGGGGTCAGGAGACCCAGTACTTC.

The CDR3 DNA is TGTGCCAGCAGTCCAAGACAGGGTTACCAAGAGACCCAGTACTTC. Amino acids: CASSPRQGYQETQYF. V is TRBV27 and J is TRBJ2-5, with 7 nucleotides matching TRBD1. CDR1 MNHEY and CDR2 SMNVEV come from the germline V gene (reference sequence). The ends lost 5 bases at V and 0 bases at J; junction bases unmatched: 6. The CDR3 spans 15 residues.

V usage is TRBV5-1 and J usage is TRBJ2-3, with a weak D call TRBD2 (6 bases). CDR3 length: 14 amino acids. V was clipped by 4 bases and J by 0 bases, with 9 bases between them. The germline gives CDR1 SGHRS, CDR2 YFSETQ. This CDR3 is CASSSSGSTDTQYF. For the CDR3, the DNA is TGCGCCAGCAGCAGTAGCGGTAGCACAGATACGCAGTATTTT.

This clone was detected a few times. A junction end diverges from the germline sequence, so it may reflect a read error. The J gene is TRBJ2-1, the V gene TRBV7-7, with D perhaps TRBD1 (6 bases). This CDR3 spans 13 amino acids. Germline V gene sequence: CDR1 SSHAT, CDR2 FNYEAQ (reference sequence). CDR3 loop: CASSLRGNNEQFF. In DNA, the CDR3 is TGTGCTAGCAGCTTAAGGGGGAACAATGAGCAGTTCTTC.

The J gene is TRBJ2-3, the V gene TRBV6-1; 12 nucleotides match TRBD2. The V and J ends lost 2 bases and 2 bases, in that order; junction bases with no gene match: 5. CDR1 and CDR2 from the germline V gene are MNHNS and SASEGT. This CDR3 region has 17 residues. This CDR3 reads CASSETSGRPTTDTQYF. The CDR3 region has the DNA TGTGCCAGCAGTGAAACTAGCGGGAGGCCCACCACAGATACGCAGTATTTT.

The V gene is TRBV9, the J gene TRBJ1-1, with TRBD1 matching 9 bases. Germline trimming cut 3 bases from V and 5 bases from J; bases unmatched to any gene: 2. This CDR3 contains 13 residues. Germline V gives CDR1 SGDLS, CDR2 YYNGEE. CDR3 DNA: TGTGCCAGCAGCGCCGGGACAGGGACTGAAGCTTTCTTT. This codes for CASSAGTGTEAFF. Combining the CDR3 with reference TRBV9 and TRBJ1-1 gives the whole variable domain DSGVTQTPKHLITATGQRVTLRCSPRSGDLSVYWYQQSLDQGLQFLIQYYNGEERAKGNILERFSAQQFPDLHSELNLSSLELGDSALYFCASSAGTGTEAFFGQGTRLTVV.

The rearrangement uses TRBV4-1 and TRBJ2-2; tentatively, D is TRBD1 (6 bases). The CDR3 totals 17 residues. Germline V CDR1 and CDR2: MGHRA, YSYEKL. Trimming took off 0 bases at V and 8 bases at J, with 19 bases between the two ends. CDR3 sequence: CASSQDGPGDHGGELFF. CDR3 DNA sequence: TGCGCCAGCAGCCAAGATGGGCCAGGGGATCATGGGGGGGAGCTGTTTTTT.

The chain has TRBV6-5 and TRBJ2-7, with D perhaps given as TRBD1 or TRBD2 (5 bases each). V lost 6 bases and J 6 bases, leaving 15 bases between the germline ends. The V gene's germline CDR1 is MNHEY and CDR2 SVGAGI. This CDR3 contains 13 residues. The CDR3 DNA sequence: TGTGCCAGCAGCTATCGGGACCTAGCCGAGCAGTACTTC. Residues: CASSYRDLAEQYF.

CDR3 amino acids: CSARFEKLFF. In DNA form, the CDR3 reads TGCAGTGCTAGATTTGAAAAACTGTTTTTT. The chain combines TRBV20-1 with TRBJ1-4; no definite D call. There are 10 residues in the CDR3. V lost 2 bases and J 7 bases, leaving 2 bases between the germline ends. From germline, CDR1 is DFQATT and CDR2 SNEGSKA (reference sequence).

CDR3 in DNA: TGCGCCAGCAGCCAAGACTTAAGCTCCTACGAGCAGTACTTC. Protein product: CASSQDLSSYEQYF. The V and J genes are TRBV4-1 and TRBJ2-7; no clear D gene. V dropped 0 bases and J dropped 0 bases, with 6 bases sitting between them. Looked up from germline, CDR1 is MGHRA and CDR2 is YSYEKL. The CDR3 sequence is 14 residues long.

The CDR3 DNA reads TGTGCCAGCAGCAAGGCAGGTTCGGGAGAGACCCAGTACTTC. This gives the protein CASSKAGSGETQYF. The V gene is TRBV13, the J gene TRBJ2-5; the D is unclear. V was cut by 5 bases and J by 4 bases, with 14 bases left in between. The CDR3 is 14 amino acids. Germline CDR1 and CDR2: PRHDT and FYEKMQ (reference sequence).

This clone has a single count. The chain combines TRBV6-6 with TRBJ1-1; D not resolved. The CDR3 sequence is 11 residues long. Trimming took 7 bases from V and 6 from J, leaving 9 bases between them. Germline V gene sequence: CDR1 MNHNY, CDR2 SVGAGI (reference sequence). The CDR3 region is CASTHGSEAFF. The CDR3 region has the DNA TGTGCCAGCACCCACGGCTCTGAAGCTTTCTTT.